The present entry profiles one T cell receptor beta chain with its context. Its antigen is not identified. The data derive from a study of T cell responses to AZD1222 COVID-19 vaccine. Regarding the study as a whole: When two AZD1222 doses had been given, Spike-specific TCR breadth and depth rose.

Clones were read by immunoSEQ multiplex PCR, and TCRdb kept only the in-frame ones, dropping some. The sample consists of about 110,000 clones, about nine tenths of them appearing once. Per the germline V gene, CDR1 is GTSNPN and CDR2 is SVGIG (reference sequence). Trimming stripped 2 bases from V and 7 bases from J, with 18 bases between. CDR3 length equals 15 residues. This sequence was found in an adult who received the AZD1222 COVID-19 vaccine. This sample comprised peripheral blood, obtained 28 days after the second AZD1222 dose. The chain carries TRBV30 and TRBJ2-1; TRBD2 is a possible D gene (6 bases). CDR3 in DNA: TGTGCCTGGAGTTTTGGGTCGGACTACCGAAATGAGCAGTTCTTC. As protein: CAWSFGSDYRNEQFF. Filled out from reference TRBV30 and TRBJ2-1, the complete variable domain reads SQTIHQWPATLVQPVGSPLSLECTVEGTSNPNLYWYRQAAGRGLQLLFYSVGIGQISSEVPQNLSASRPQDRQFILSSKKLLLSDSGFYLCAWSFGSDYRNEQFFGPGTRLTVL.